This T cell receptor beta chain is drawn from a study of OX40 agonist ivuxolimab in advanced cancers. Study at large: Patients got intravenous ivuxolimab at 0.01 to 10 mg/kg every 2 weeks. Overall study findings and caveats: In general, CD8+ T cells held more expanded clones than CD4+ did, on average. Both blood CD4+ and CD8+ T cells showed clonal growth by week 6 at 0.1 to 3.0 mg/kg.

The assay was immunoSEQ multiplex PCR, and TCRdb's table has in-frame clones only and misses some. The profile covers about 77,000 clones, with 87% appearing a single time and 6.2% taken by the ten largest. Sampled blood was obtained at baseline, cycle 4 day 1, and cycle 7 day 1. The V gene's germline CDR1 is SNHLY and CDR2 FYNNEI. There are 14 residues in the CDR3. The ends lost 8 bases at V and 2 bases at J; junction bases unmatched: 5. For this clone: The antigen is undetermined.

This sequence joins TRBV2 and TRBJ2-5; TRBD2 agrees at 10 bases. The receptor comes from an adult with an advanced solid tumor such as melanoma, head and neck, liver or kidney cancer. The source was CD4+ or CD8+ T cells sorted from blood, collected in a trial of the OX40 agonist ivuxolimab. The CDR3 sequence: CASQRTSGQETQYF. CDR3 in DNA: TGTGCCAGCCAAAGGACTAGCGGTCAAGAGACCCAGTACTTC.